A selection of T cell receptor beta chains follows, all from one sample in a study of regulatory T cells in long-lasting Graves disease. From the multiplex PCR reads, TCRdb called clonotypes with MiXCR, one entry per CDR3 protein. The top ten hold less than 25% of the sample, which has 300,000 to 500,000 distinct CDR3 sequences, under 25% seen once. Specimen: peripheral blood mononuclear cells (PBMCs), collected when the disease was refractory, from a patient treated with antithyroid drugs. Receptors originate from a female donor with Graves disease. Each CDR3 is given with its conserved first and last residue. The D gene is left open where the match is weak. Rows give clone size only sometimes, using once, few, many, or a class for an expanded clone.

d_gene | j_gene | abundance | v_gene | CDR3nt | CDR3aa
TRBD1 | TRBJ1-5 | many | TRBV12-3/TRBV12-4 | TGTGCCAGCAGTCCGACAGGGGACGCCTTACAGCCCCAGCATTTT | CASSPTGDALQPQHF
- | TRBJ2-1 | few | TRBV12-3/TRBV12-4 | TGTGCCAGCAGTCCCCAGGGCAACAATGAGCAGTTCTTC | CASSPQGNNEQFF
- | TRBJ1-1 | - | TRBV11-2 | TGTGCCAGCAGCTACGGACCTGGCCCCGTAGGGGACTCCACTGAAGCTTTCTTT | CASSYGPGPVGDSTEAFF
TRBD1 | TRBJ2-7 | few | TRBV20-1 | TGCAGTGCCAAGACAGGGGTCTCCTACGAGCAGTACTTC | CSAKTGVSYEQYF
- | TRBJ2-2 | - | TRBV29-1 | TGCAGCGTTTATGGTAGCGCAAACACCGGGGAGCTGTTTTTT | CSVYGSANTGELFF
- | TRBJ2-3 | - | TRBV11-2 | TGTGCCAGCAGCTTAGTCCCCTCCAGGGGTGCGCAGTATTTT | CASSLVPSRGAQYF
- | TRBJ1-5 | many | TRBV28 | TGTGCCAGCAGTTTAGGAGGGTTGCAGCCCCAGCATTTT | CASSLGGLQPQHF
- | TRBJ2-3 | - | TRBV2 | TGTGCCAGCAGTCTGTCTCGGACGGGGACAGATACGCAGTATTTT | CASSLSRTGTDTQYF
TRBD1 | TRBJ2-1 | - | TRBV28 | TGTGCCAGCAGGGACAGGTGGGGTGGTGAGCAGTTCTTC | CASRDRWGGEQFF
TRBD1 | TRBJ1-3 | few | TRBV19 | TGTGCCTCAACCGGACAGGGGTATGGAAACACCATATATTTT | CASTGQGYGNTIYF
- | TRBJ1-2 | few | TRBV6-1 | TGTGCCAGCAGACAACCCCCTAACTATGGCTACACCTTC | CASRQPPNYGYTF
- | TRBJ2-5 | many | TRBV28 | TGTGCCAGCAACCTCCATCTTCGAGAGACCCAGTACTTC | CASNLHLRETQYF
- | TRBJ2-7 | many | TRBV12-3/TRBV12-4 | TGTGCCAGCAGTTTAGCAACAGGACCCTACGAGCAGTACTTC | CASSLATGPYEQYF
TRBD1 | TRBJ1-1 | many | TRBV11-1 | TGTGCCAGCAGCCAAGGACAGGGGCTGTCTGAAGCTTTCTTT | CASSQGQGLSEAFF
TRBD1 | TRBJ2-7 | - | TRBV5-1 | TGCGCCAGCAGCCCGGGACAGGCACTGGGCGAGCAGTACTTC | CASSPGQALGEQYF
TRBD1 | TRBJ2-2 | - | TRBV7-9 | TGTGCCAGCAGCCGCAGGGACAGGCACACCGGGAAGCTGTTTTTT | CASSRRDRHTGKLFF
TRBD1 | TRBJ2-7 | - | TRBV7-2 | TGTGCCAGCAGCTTAACAGGGGGCGGCTCCTACGAGCAGTACTTC | CASSLTGGGSYEQYF
TRBD1 | TRBJ1-1 | many | TRBV20-1 | TGCAGTGCTAGAGATCGTACAGGGGGTTTTGCCACTGAAGCTTTCTTT | CSARDRTGGFATEAFF
TRBD1 | TRBJ1-1 | - | TRBV29-1 | TGCAGCGAGAGACAGGGGCCGAACACTGAAGCTTTCTTT | CSERQGPNTEAFF
- | TRBJ1-3 | few | TRBV20-1 | TGCAGTGCTAGAGCGGCGGGATTCTCTGGAAACACCATATATTTT | CSARAAGFSGNTIYF
TRBD1 | TRBJ2-7 | many | TRBV29-1 | TGCAGCGTACGACAGGGACCCTACGAGCAGTACTTC | CSVRQGPYEQYF
- | TRBJ2-1 | - | TRBV3-1 | TGTGCCAGCAGCCACGGTACCTACAATGAGCAGTTCTTC | CASSHGTYNEQFF
- | TRBJ2-3 | - | TRBV11-1 | TGTGCCAGCAGCCCCCTGGGCGGAGGCACAGATACGCAGTATTTT | CASSPLGGGTDTQYF
TRBD2 | TRBJ2-7 | many | TRBV20-1 | TGCAGTGCTAGAGATGCCTCGGGCGGGAGCGCCTACGAGCAGTACTTC | CSARDASGGSAYEQYF
TRBD2 | TRBJ2-1 | - | TRBV27 | TGTGCCAGCAGACCCGGGACTAGCGGGATGGGGCTCTACAATGAGCAGTTCTTC | CASRPGTSGMGLYNEQFF
TRBD1 | TRBJ2-2 | - | TRBV7-2 | TGTGCCAGCAGCTTTATTAACACCGGGACAGGGAGCAGCGGGGAGCTGTTTTTT | CASSFINTGTGSSGELFF
- | TRBJ1-1 | many | TRBV19 | TGTGCCAGTAGTATGGGGAGAGAATTGAACACTGAAGCTTTCTTT | CASSMGRELNTEAFF
TRBD2 | TRBJ2-3 | - | TRBV6-2/TRBV6-3 | TGTGCCAGCAATTATCAGCGGGAGGTGGATACGCAGTATTTT | CASNYQREVDTQYF
TRBD1 | TRBJ2-7 | - | TRBV4-2 | TGTGCCAGCAGCCAGCTACAGGGGGCCGGCTACGAGCAGTACTTC | CASSQLQGAGYEQYF